The 32 T cell receptor beta chains presented below share a single source sample, sequenced in a study of T cell responses to AZD1222 COVID-19 vaccine. Produced via immunoSEQ multiplex PCR; TCRdb's table is partial and in-frame only. In the table there are 120,000 or so clones, roughly nine tenths of which are singletons. Sequenced material: peripheral blood, taken on day 0 of AZD1222 vaccination. All receptors come from an adult in good health.

DNA of the CDR3: TGCGCCAGCAGTGCCGGGAGGTCCAATGAGCAGTTCTTC. Protein sequence: CASSAGRSNEQFF. V gene TRBV10-1 combines with J gene TRBJ2-1, with TRBD2 identical over 7 bases. This CDR3 has 13 residues. The junction had 3 bases not matched to a gene; V was cut back by 4 bases and J by 6 bases. Germline loops: CDR1 WNHNN, CDR2 SYGVQD (reference sequence).

The gene calls are TRBV2 and TRBJ2-7; D uncertain. This CDR3 comprises 12 residues. Germline-derived CDR1 and CDR2 are SNHLY and FYNNEI. V lost 4 bases to trimming and J lost 12 bases, with 16 bases between them. This CDR3 reads CASSVSDQSRYF. Written as DNA, the CDR3 is TGTGCCAGCAGTGTTTCGGACCAGTCCCGGTACTTC.

The J gene is TRBJ2-5, the V gene TRBV18; D not certain. CDR3 length equals 14 residues. V was pared by 0 bases and J by 4 bases, with 9 bases between. The germline CDR1 and CDR2 sequences are KGHSH and LQKENI. CDR3 amino acids: CASSPPSQSETQYF. CDR3 bases: TGTGCCAGCTCACCACCGAGCCAATCAGAGACCCAGTACTTC.

The chain combines TRBV12-3 or TRBV12-4 with TRBJ2-7; D not resolved. Trimming stripped 3 bases from V and 2 bases from J, with 5 bases between. This CDR3 has 12 residues. CDR3: CASSFTAYEQYF. DNA of the CDR3: TGTGCCAGCAGTTTCACAGCCTACGAGCAGTACTTC.

This chain joins TRBV3-1 (or the pseudogene TRBV3-2) and TRBJ1-5, with D uncertain. Germline CDR1 LGHDT, CDR2 YNNKEL (reference sequence). The CDR3 has 15 amino acids. V was clipped by 4 bases and J by 0 bases, with 10 bases between them. This CDR3 reads CASSPGGNSNQPQHF. CDR3 DNA sequence: TGTGCCAGCAGCCCCGGAGGAAATAGCAATCAGCCCCAGCATTTT.

The count of this clone is one. Relative to the germline gene, one junction end is altered; a read error may explain this. The J gene is TRBJ2-3, the V gene TRBV7-9, with 8 bases lining up with TRBD1. The CDR3 sequence is 14 residues long. The germline CDR1 and CDR2 sequences are SEHNR and FQNEAQ (reference sequence). The CDR3 is CASLGQVSYRSVDF. CDR3 in DNA: TGTGCCAGCCTGGGACAGGTATCTTATCGTTCCGTCGATTTT.

This chain connects TRBV6-1 to TRBJ1-5, with D perhaps matching TRBD1 (6 bases). Germline values: CDR1 MNHNS, CDR2 SASEGT. The CDR3 sequence is 16 residues long. With 2 bases removed from V and 2 bases from J, the gap between germline ends came to 13 bases. CDR3 region: CASSEQGQSGNQPQHF. CDR3 bases: TGTGCCAGCAGTGAACAAGGACAGTCGGGCAATCAGCCCCAGCATTTT.

The chain has TRBV30 and TRBJ1-1; D perhaps matches TRBD1 (5 bases). This CDR3 has 12 amino acids. Deletions cut 6 bases from V and 2 bases from J, with 10 bases between. The germline V gene encodes CDR1 GTSNPN and CDR2 SVGIG (reference sequence). CDR3 sequence: CACLTENTEAFF. The CDR3 DNA is TGTGCCTGCTTGACAGAAAACACTGAAGCTTTCTTT.

CDR3 DNA: TGCAGTGCTAGTTCGGGAGGGCCGCGTGAGCAGTTCTTC. Its translation is CSASSGGPREQFF. The chain has TRBV20-1 and TRBJ2-1; TRBD2 matches 8 bases. This CDR3 spans 13 amino acids. Trimming took 3 bases from V and 9 from J; bases not matched to a gene: 7. CDR1 is DFQATT, CDR2 SNEGSKA, per germline (reference sequence).

This clone was observed a single time. The genes are TRBV7-8 and TRBJ1-6, with D tentatively TRBD1 (5 bases). From germline, CDR1 is SGHVS and CDR2 FQNEAQ. The V end lost 5 bases, the J end lost 5 bases, and 16 bases lay between the germline ends. CDR3 length: 16 residues. CDR3 DNA sequence: TGTGCCAGCAGCCAACGAGGGGCAGTAAATAATTCACCCCTCCACTTT. Protein sequence: CASSQRGAVNNSPLHF.

The V call is TRBV5-4, the J call TRBJ1-1; D gene ambiguous. Trimming took 1 base from V and 3 from J, leaving 4 bases between them. Germline V CDR1 and CDR2: SGHNT, YYREEE (reference sequence). The CDR3 sequence is 12 residues long. CDR3 DNA: TGTGCCAGCAGCTTGTTCGACACTGAAGCTTTCTTT. The encoded protein is CASSLFDTEAFF.

The chain uses TRBV3-1 (or the pseudogene TRBV3-2) and TRBJ2-3; D is unclear. The ends were cut back, 0 bases at V and 7 bases at J, with 11 bases in the middle. Per germline, CDR1 LGHDT and CDR2 YNNKEL (reference sequence). This CDR3 has 14 residues. CDR3 in DNA: TGTGCCAGCAGCCAAGATGTTCTTGTGAATACGCAGTATTTT. It yields the protein CASSQDVLVNTQYF.

The chain carries TRBV6-5 and TRBJ1-3; TRBD1 agrees at 8 bases. The V segment lost 4 bases and the J segment 4 bases; nucleotides outside the gene matches: 6. This CDR3 comprises 15 residues. Germline values: CDR1 MNHEY, CDR2 SVGAGI. CDR3 DNA sequence: TGTGCCAGCAGTTCCTCGACAGGGGTCGGAAACACCATATATTTT. Amino acids: CASSSSTGVGNTIYF.

The chain combines TRBV10-3 with TRBJ1-6; 7 bases agree with TRBD1. This CDR3 is 14 amino acids long. The V gene's germline CDR1 is ENHRY and CDR2 SYGVKD. V trimming: 5 bases; J trimming: 4 bases; junction bases outside the gene matches: 2. In DNA form, the CDR3 reads TGTGCCATCAGTCAGGACAGGTATAATTCACCCCTCCACTTT. Protein product: CAISQDRYNSPLHF.

The chain recombines TRBV7-9 with TRBJ2-5; TRBD1 matches 9 bases. V lost 2 bases to trimming and J lost 4 bases; unmatched junction nucleotides: 5. The V gene's germline CDR1 is SEHNR and CDR2 FQNEAQ (reference sequence). The CDR3 runs to 15 residues. CDR3 loop: CASSLLGQGGETQYF. The CDR3 DNA reads TGTGCCAGCAGCTTACTGGGACAGGGAGGAGAGACCCAGTACTTC.

The chain couples TRBV10-3 to TRBJ1-1; possibly TRBD1 for D (6 bases). From germline, CDR1 is ENHRY and CDR2 SYGVKD. Trimming left V 2 bases short and J 0 bases short, with 7 bases between. This CDR3 region has 14 residues. DNA of the CDR3: TGTGCCATCAGTGAGCAGGGGCTGAACACTGAAGCTTTCTTT. As protein: CAISEQGLNTEAFF.

The chain links TRBV6-5 to TRBJ1-1; D may be TRBD1 (6 bases). The V end lost 6 bases, the J end lost 0 bases, and 14 bases lay between the germline ends. This CDR3 comprises 15 residues. Looked up from germline, CDR1 is MNHEY and CDR2 is SVGAGI. CDR3 residues: CASSPGQTMNTEAFF. CDR3 sequence (DNA): TGTGCCAGCAGCCCCGGACAGACCATGAACACTGAAGCTTTCTTT.

This clone was seen more than once but under ten times. The chain links TRBV28 to TRBJ1-2; perhaps TRBD1 as D (5 bases). The CDR3 totals 12 residues. Deletions cut 10 bases from V and 4 bases from J, with 13 bases between. Germline assignment: CDR1 MDHEN and CDR2 SYDVKM. The CDR3: CAIAGTSYGYTF. The CDR3 nucleotides read TGTGCCATTGCCGGGACCTCCTATGGCTACACCTTC.

This clone is termed medium-sized. The rearrangement uses TRBV29-1 and TRBJ1-2, with TRBD1 matching 8 bases. The junction had 7 bases not matched to a gene; V was cut back by 3 bases and J by 4 bases. Germline values: CDR1 SQVTM, CDR2 ANQGSEA. The CDR3 length is 14 residues. In DNA form, the CDR3 reads TGCAGCGTTGAGGGACAGGCCTCCAGCTATGGCTACACCTTC. Translated, it gives CSVEGQASSYGYTF.

In DNA form, the CDR3 reads TGTGCCAGCAGGACAGGGGCCTTTTACGAGCAGTACTTC. Protein: CASRTGAFYEQYF. The chain joins TRBV6-5 to TRBJ2-7; 8 bases fit TRBD1. V shed 6 bases and J 4 bases; nucleotides not matched to a gene: 5. The CDR3 extends over 13 amino acids. In germline, CDR1 is MNHEY, CDR2 SVGAGI.

The CDR3 loop reads CASEAVGSYEQYF. In DNA, the CDR3 is TGTGCCAGCGAGGCAGTGGGGTCCTACGAGCAGTACTTC. V gene TRBV2 combines with J gene TRBJ2-7; D gene ambiguous. This CDR3 is built from 13 residues. Trimming removed 8 bases at V and 1 base at J, with 12 bases between. Per germline, CDR1 SNHLY and CDR2 FYNNEI.

CDR3 loop: CASSLGRAQETQYF. CDR3 coding DNA: TGCGCCAGCAGCTTGGGACGGGCCCAAGAGACCCAGTACTTC. The rearrangement joins TRBV5-1 to TRBJ2-5, with unresolved D. V was shortened by 0 bases and J by 1 base, with 7 bases between the two germline ends. The CDR3 extends over 14 amino acids. CDR1 and CDR2 (germline): SGHRS, YFSETQ.

This clone was detected once. The CDR3 DNA reads as TGTGCCAGCAGCCCTAAGAGAGGGCCCAGAGACGCCAACAATGAGCAGTTCTTC. Encoded protein: CASSPKRGPRDANNEQFF. The V gene is TRBV7-9, the J gene TRBJ2-1, with a tentative D call TRBD2 (5 bases). The V end lost 5 bases, the J end lost 5 bases, and 25 bases lay between the germline ends. CDR1 is SEHNR, CDR2 FQNEAQ, per germline (reference sequence). This CDR3 region has 18 residues.

This clone was seen only a few times. This chain joins TRBV11-2 and TRBJ2-1; 7 nucleotides align to TRBD1. Looked up from germline, CDR1 is SGHAT and CDR2 is FQNNGV. V was clipped by 5 bases and J by 10 bases; unmatched bases: 11. This CDR3 spans 14 amino acids. The CDR3 coding sequence is TGTGCCAGCAGCCCCGAACAGGGGATGGAGGAGCAGTTCTTC. Amino acid sequence: CASSPEQGMEEQFF.

In this sample, this clone turned up a few times. V and J are TRBV5-1 and TRBJ2-2; D may correspond to TRBD1 or TRBD2 (5 bases each). Trimming took off 3 bases at V and 2 bases at J, with 14 bases between the two ends. Per germline, CDR1 SGHRS and CDR2 YFSETQ. The CDR3 covers 16 residues. For the CDR3, the DNA is TGCGCCAGCAGCTCCGTTCGGGGACCCAACACCGGGGAGCTGTTTTTT. Translating gives CASSSVRGPNTGELFF.

The genes are TRBV29-1 and TRBJ1-5, with D possibly being TRBD1 (5 bases). V was shortened by 8 bases and J by 2 bases, with 13 bases between the two germline ends. Germline CDR1 and CDR2: SQVTM and ANQGSEA. The CDR3 has 13 residues. This CDR3 is CSTSPGGNQPQHF. The CDR3 coding sequence is TGCAGCACCTCGCCGGGGGGCAATCAGCCCCAGCATTTT.

The gene calls are TRBV9 and TRBJ2-7; D unclear. V gave up 0 bases and J gave up 6 bases, with 13 bases separating them. The CDR3 covers 14 residues. CDR1 and CDR2 (germline): SGDLS, YYNGEE. The CDR3 here is CASSVEDAYPEQYF. In DNA form, the CDR3 reads TGTGCCAGCAGCGTAGAGGACGCCTATCCCGAGCAGTACTTC.

The V gene is TRBV20-1, the J gene TRBJ2-1; D remains ambiguous. CDR1 and CDR2 (germline): DFQATT, SNEGSKA (reference sequence). This CDR3 contains 13 residues. Trimming stripped 3 bases from V and 6 bases from J, with 12 bases between. CDR3 residues: CSASSLQGNEQFF. CDR3 sequence (DNA): TGCAGTGCTAGTAGCCTACAAGGCAATGAGCAGTTCTTC.

The CDR3 spells CASRGQGDLSNYGYTF. DNA of the CDR3: TGTGCCAGCAGGGGACAGGGGGATCTTTCTAACTATGGCTACACCTTC. The chain employs TRBV27 and TRBJ1-2, with TRBD1 identical over 11 bases. Germline trimming cut 6 bases from V and 0 bases from J; bases unmatched to any gene: 6. The CDR3 length is 16 residues. The germline V gene has CDR1 MNHEY and CDR2 SMNVEV (reference sequence).

The chain recombines TRBV28 with TRBJ1-1; the D is unclear. Germline assignment: CDR1 MDHEN and CDR2 SYDVKM. V was clipped by 4 bases and J by 3 bases, with 15 bases between them. The CDR3 has 15 residues. CDR3 coding DNA: TGTGCCAGCAGTTCCTTGACGGGTGGGGACACTGAAGCTTTCTTT. This encodes CASSSLTGGDTEAFF.

The chain is built from TRBV19 and TRBJ1-4, with a possible D match to TRBD1 (5 bases). The length of the CDR3 is 13 residues. Per germline, CDR1 LNHDA and CDR2 SQIVND (reference sequence). The V and J ends lost 6 bases and 8 bases respectively, with 13 bases between them. Here the CDR3 DNA reads TGTGCCAGTAGCTCTGGAAGGGGCGAAAAACTGTTTTTT. This translates into CASSSGRGEKLFF.

This chain joins TRBV14 and TRBJ1-2; 11 positions agree with TRBD1. V shed 2 bases, J shed 8 bases, and the junction held 13 bases outside the gene matches. CDR1 and CDR2 from the germline V gene are SGHDN and FVKESK. The CDR3 covers 17 residues. CDR3 sequence reads: CASSQFRTPGQGGGYTF. In DNA form, the CDR3 reads TGTGCCAGCAGCCAATTCCGGACCCCGGGACAGGGGGGCGGCTACACCTTC.